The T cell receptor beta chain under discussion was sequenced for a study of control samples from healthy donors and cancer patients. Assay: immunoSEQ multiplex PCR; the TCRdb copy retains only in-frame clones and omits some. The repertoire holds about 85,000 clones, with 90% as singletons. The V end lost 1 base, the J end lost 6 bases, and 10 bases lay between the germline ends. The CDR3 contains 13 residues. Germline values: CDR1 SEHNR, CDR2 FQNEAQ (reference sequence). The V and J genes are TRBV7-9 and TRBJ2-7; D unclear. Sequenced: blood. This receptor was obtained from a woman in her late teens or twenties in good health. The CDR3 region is CASSLEGLGEQYF. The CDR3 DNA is TGTGCCAGCAGCTTAGAGGGCTTAGGCGAGCAGTACTTC.